Listed below are T cell receptor beta chains from one sample, sequenced in a study of OX40 agonist ivuxolimab in advanced cancers. Libraries were prepared by immunoSEQ multiplex PCR; TCRdb keeps only in-frame clonotypes and omits some of them. This table has 89,000 or so clones, roughly 89% appearing once. Here the sequenced sample was CD4+ or CD8+ T cells sorted from blood, taken in a trial of the OX40 agonist ivuxolimab. The receptor set was obtained from an adult with an advanced solid tumor such as melanoma, head and neck, liver or kidney cancer. The CDR3 runs from the conserved cysteine through the conserved F or W. D genes are given only for firm matches. Rows give clone size only sometimes, using once, few, many, or a class for an expanded clone.

>TRBJ2-3|TRBV6-1|TRBD2|-
CASSEPPTSASTDTQYF
TGTGCCAGCAGTGAACCCCCGACTAGCGCCAGCACAGATACGCAGTATTTT
>TRBJ1-5|TRBV28|-|-
CASSFPTGYNQPQHF
TGTGCCAGCAGTTTCCCGACAGGTTACAATCAGCCCCAGCATTTT
>TRBJ1-1|TRBV5-6|-|-
CASSLVWANTEAFF
TGTGCCAGCAGCTTGGTATGGGCGAACACTGAAGCTTTCTTT
>TRBJ1-2|TRBV28|-|few
CASSFYGYGYTF
TGTGCCAGCAGTTTCTACGGTTATGGCTACACCTTC
>TRBJ1-5|TRBV15|-|few
CATSRDRGNQPQHF
TGTGCCACCAGCAGAGACCGGGGCAATCAGCCCCAGCATTTT
>TRBJ2-4|TRBV19|-|-
CASSTPPLRGTKNIQYF
TGTGCCAGTAGTACGCCCCCTCTAAGGGGTACCAAAAACATTCAGTACTTC
>TRBJ1-3|TRBV11-3|-|-
CASKGGNTIYF
TGTGCCAGCAAGGGTGGGAACACCATATATTTT
>TRBJ2-2|TRBV28|-|-
CASSLSEVFGGELFF
TGTGCCAGCAGTTTGTCGGAAGTTTTCGGCGGGGAGCTGTTTTTT
>TRBJ2-5|TRBV7-2|TRBD2|-
CASSLWAGEVETQYF
TGTGCCAGCAGCTTATGGGCGGGGGAAGTTGAGACCCAGTACTTC
>TRBJ1-2|TRBV7-8|TRBD1|-
CASSHGTDYGYTF
TGTGCCAGCAGCCACGGGACAGACTATGGCTACACCTTC
>TRBJ1-1|TRBV6-9|-|few
CARAPGLPLLMRTEAFF
TGTGCCAGGGCGCCGGGGCTTCCCTTGTTAATGAGGACTGAAGCTTTCTTT
>TRBJ2-3|TRBV28|-|-
CASSMTVGSTDTQYF
TGTGCCAGCAGCATGACAGTGGGTAGCACAGATACGCAGTATTTT
>TRBJ1-2|TRBV28|TRBD1|-
CASSYRTGSYGYTF
TGTGCCAGCAGTTACCGGACAGGGAGCTATGGCTACACCTTC
>TRBJ2-1|TRBV30|-|-
CAWSETWYNEQFF
TGTGCCTGGAGCGAAACTTGGTACAATGAGCAGTTCTTC
>TRBJ2-2|TRBV4-1|TRBD2|-
CASSQGQRGLTGELFF
TGCGCCAGCAGCCAAGGGCAGCGGGGACTTACCGGGGAGCTGTTTTTT
>TRBJ1-2|TRBV2|-|-
CASSGAGLYGYTF
TGTGCCAGCAGTGGGGCAGGACTTTATGGCTACACCTTC
>TRBJ2-1|TRBV11-2|-|-
CASSPQGLDNEQFF
TGTGCCAGCAGCCCCCAGGGACTGGACAATGAGCAGTTCTTC
>TRBJ2-3|TRBV27|-|-
CASSLLGSDTQYF
TGTGCCAGCAGTTTATTGGGGTCAGATACGCAGTATTTT
>TRBJ2-1|TRBV15|-|-
CATSEGLPTNYNEQFF
TGTGCCACCAGCGAGGGACTCCCTACAAATTACAATGAGCAGTTCTTC
>TRBJ2-3|TRBV7-2|-|-
CASSFAFSTDTQYF
TGTGCCAGCAGCTTCGCCTTTAGCACAGATACGCAGTATTTT
>TRBJ1-2|TRBV25-1|-|once
CASSEWEGPTQEDGYTF
TGTGCCAGCAGTGAATGGGAGGGCCCAACCCAGGAGGATGGCTACACCTTC
>TRBJ1-2|TRBV9|-|-
CASSVPGHLNGGIYGYTF
TGTGCCAGCAGCGTACCGGGACATTTAAACGGCGGGATCTATGGCTACACCTTC
>TRBJ2-1|TRBV6-6|-|once
CASTGSGYNEQFF
TGTGCCAGCACGGGAAGCGGTTACAATGAGCAGTTCTTC
>TRBJ1-5|TRBV19|TRBD1|-
CASSPRAGQGAGQPQHF
TGTGCCAGTAGTCCTCGTGCCGGACAGGGGGCGGGTCAGCCCCAGCATTTT
>TRBJ2-1|TRBV9|-|-
CASSVGADSYNEQFF
TGTGCCAGCAGCGTAGGGGCAGACTCCTACAATGAGCAGTTCTTC
>TRBJ1-2|TRBV5-4|TRBD1|-
CASSLGDSSFVTF
TGTGCCAGCAGCCTGGGGGACAGTAGTTTTGTCACCTTC
>TRBJ2-2|TRBV7-5|-|-
CARRPTGPHQNTGELFF
TGTGCCAGAAGACCGACAGGGCCCCACCAGAACACCGGGGAGCTGTTTTTT
>TRBJ1-1|TRBV4-3|-|-
CASSQERVRKNTEAFF
TGCGCCAGCAGCCAAGAAAGGGTCCGGAAGAACACTGAAGCTTTCTTT
>TRBJ2-1|TRBV15|-|once
CATSRDVTGRVDEQFF
TGTGCCACCAGCAGAGATGTCACAGGGAGAGTGGATGAGCAGTTCTTC
>TRBJ1-1|TRBV9|-|-
CASSVGGMTTEAFF
TGTGCCAGCAGCGTAGGTGGGATGACCACTGAAGCTTTCTTT
>TRBJ1-2|TRBV6-5|-|-
CASSYPESDGYTF
TGTGCCAGCAGTTACCCGGAATCCGATGGCTACACCTTC
>TRBJ1-1|TRBV4-3|TRBD1|-
CASSLGTGVLTEAFF
TGCGCCAGCAGCCTAGGGACAGGGGTTCTGACTGAAGCTTTCTTT
>TRBJ2-3|TRBV7-9|-|-
CASSPPLRMGADTQYF
TGTGCCAGCAGCCCTCCCCTCAGGATGGGAGCAGATACGCAGTATTTT
>TRBJ1-2|TRBV5-4|-|-
CASSMTGRYTF
TGTGCCAGCAGCATGACAGGACGCTACACCTTC
>TRBJ1-3|TRBV28|TRBD1|-
CASSQNRGGGNTIYF
TGTGCCAGCAGCCAGAACAGGGGGGGAGGAAACACCATATATTTT
>TRBJ1-2|TRBV7-8|-|-
CASSNGLGNYGYTF
TGTGCCAGCAGCAACGGGTTGGGCAACTATGGCTACACCTTC
>TRBJ1-6|TRBV23-1|TRBD1|-
CASTSDRGASPLHF
TGCGCCAGCACATCTGACAGGGGGGCTTCACCCCTCCACTTT
>TRBJ2-1|TRBV13|-|-
CASSLGTSSYNEQFF
TGTGCCAGCAGCTTAGGCACGAGCTCCTACAATGAGCAGTTCTTC
>TRBJ1-2|TRBV6-5|-|-
CASSRDKYYGYTF
TGTGCCAGCAGCCGGGACAAATACTATGGCTACACCTTC
>TRBJ2-1|TRBV20-1|-|once
CSATYQGEQFF
TGCAGTGCAACGTACCAGGGTGAGCAGTTCTTC
>TRBJ2-7|TRBV7-2|TRBD2|-
CASSLAASGAPYEQYF
TGTGCCAGCAGCTTAGCGGCTAGCGGGGCCCCCTACGAGCAGTACTTC
>TRBJ1-5|TRBV28|TRBD1|-
CASSTTWTGEPQPQHF
TGTGCCAGCAGCACTACCTGGACAGGGGAGCCTCAGCCCCAGCATTTT
>TRBJ2-7|TRBV4-2|-|-
CASSQDRYYEQYF
TGTGCCAGCAGCCAAGACCGGTACTACGAGCAGTACTTC
>TRBJ2-1|TRBV4-1|-|once
CASSQDIWRRGYNEQFF
TGCGCCAGCAGCCAAGATATCTGGCGAAGGGGATACAATGAGCAGTTCTTC
>TRBJ2-1|TRBV7-9|-|-
CASSLMNEQFF
TGTGCCAGCAGCTTGATGAATGAGCAGTTCTTC
>TRBJ1-5|TRBV4-2|-|-
CASSQDDGYSNQPQHF
TGTGCCAGCAGCCAAGATGACGGGTATAGCAATCAGCCCCAGCATTTT
>TRBJ2-1|TRBV7-6|-|-
CASSLGGRNEQFF
TGTGCCAGCAGCTTAGGTGGACGCAATGAGCAGTTCTTC
>TRBJ1-5|TRBV25-1|-|-
CASSGQEGNQPQHF
TGTGCCAGCAGTGGGCAGGAAGGCAATCAGCCCCAGCATTTT
>TRBJ2-1|TRBV28|TRBD1|-
CASSFQGAIHEQFF
TGTGCCAGCAGTTTTCAGGGGGCAATCCATGAGCAGTTCTTC
>TRBJ1-5|TRBV4-1|TRBD1|-
CASSQDIRDRGIYSNQPQHF
TGCGCCAGCAGCCAAGATATACGGGACAGGGGGATCTATAGCAATCAGCCCCAGCATTTT
>TRBJ1-2|TRBV7-8|-|once
CASSLGINYGYTF
TGTGCCAGCAGCTTAGGGATAAACTATGGCTACACCTTC
>TRBJ2-1|TRBV19|TRBD2|-
CASSIPGSGGLNNEQFF
TGTGCCAGTAGTATACCTGGGAGCGGGGGACTAAACAATGAGCAGTTCTTC
>TRBJ2-1|TRBV30|TRBD1|-
CAWSAGTGLYNEQFF
TGTGCCTGGAGCGCCGGGACAGGACTATACAATGAGCAGTTCTTC
>TRBJ1-1|TRBV30|TRBD1|-
CAWEPGTGAFF
TGTGCCTGGGAACCCGGGACAGGGGCTTTCTTT
>TRBJ2-3|TRBV2|TRBD2|-
CASCSGGGTDTQYF
TGTGCCAGCTGTAGCGGGGGGGGCACAGATACGCAGTATTTT
>TRBJ2-1|TRBV9|-|-
CASSVGGDYNEQFF
TGTGCCAGCAGCGTGGGTGGGGACTACAATGAGCAGTTCTTC
>TRBJ2-7|TRBV4-1|-|-
CASSQSVSGSSYEQYF
TGCGCCAGCAGCCAGTCCGTCAGTGGGAGCTCCTACGAGCAGTACTTC
>TRBJ1-1|TRBV6-1|-|-
CASSEAPGIGDTEAFF
TGTGCCAGCAGTGAAGCGCCAGGGATAGGCGACACTGAAGCTTTCTTT
>TRBJ1-5|TRBV30|TRBD1|once
CAWSTGTVNQPQHF
TGTGCCTGGAGTACCGGGACAGTTAATCAGCCCCAGCATTTT
>TRBJ2-1|TRBV6-5|-|-
CASSPYPGSYNEQFF
TGTGCCAGCAGTCCTTACCCCGGCTCCTACAATGAGCAGTTCTTC